The 5 T cell receptor beta chains given below trace back to one sample, sequenced in a study of blood T cells in healthy people across ages. Combining a sample-barcoded 5' primer with a J-beta primer mix, a second PCR ran for 7 to 11 cycles. TCRdb independently ran MiXCR on the 5' RACE reads; one entry per CDR3 protein. The sample records around 800,000 distinct CDR3 sequences, roughly 25% being singletons. The sample was also linked to a second study, of T cells of mothers and their children.

Sequencing was carried out using blood. The receptor set was obtained from a boy between 10 and 17 years old in good health.

V gene TRBV29-1 combines with J gene TRBJ2-5; D is ambiguous. The germline V gene has CDR1 SQVTM and CDR2 ANQGSEA. Deletions cut 5 bases from V and 2 bases from J, with 12 bases between. This CDR3 is built from 13 residues. The CDR3 reads CSVRKIGQETQYF. In DNA, the CDR3 is TGCAGCGTTAGGAAGATTGGGCAAGAGACCCAGTACTTC. The variable domain in full, with the rest retrieved from reference TRBV29-1 and TRBJ2-5, is SAVISQKPSRDICQRGTSLTIQCQVDSQVTMMFWYRQQPGQSLTLIATANQGSEATYESGFVIDKFPISRPNLTFSTLTVSNMSPEDSSIYLCSVRKIGQETQYFGPGTRLLVL.

The chain couples TRBV7-2 to TRBJ2-5; the D call may be TRBD1 or TRBD2 (5 bases each). Germline CDR1 SGHTA, CDR2 FQGNSA. The CDR3 contains 13 residues. Trimming cost V 5 bases and J 7 bases, with 14 bases left between them. CDR3 protein: CASSVQGPGTQYF. The CDR3, as DNA: TGTGCCAGCAGCGTCCAGGGACCCGGGACCCAGTACTTC. Full variable domain (remainder filled in from reference TRBV7-2 and TRBJ2-5): GAGVSQSPSNKVTEKGKDVELRCDPISGHTALYWYRQSLGQGLEFLIYFQGNSAPDKSGLPSDRFSAERTGGSVSTLTIQRTQQEDSAVYLCASSVQGPGTQYFGPGTRLLVL.

The chain is built from TRBV3-1 and TRBJ2-7, with D unresolved. The CDR3 runs to 16 residues. CDR1 and CDR2 from the germline V gene are LGHDT and YNNKEL (reference sequence). The germline V and J ends were trimmed by 0 bases and 5 bases, with 17 bases remaining between them. The CDR3 loop is CASSQDSLTQKDEQYF. The CDR3, as DNA: TGTGCCAGCAGCCAAGATTCACTGACTCAGAAGGACGAGCAGTACTTC.

The chain has TRBV20-1 and TRBJ2-5; 9 bases agree with TRBD1. CDR3 size: 12 residues. The V gene end was trimmed by 6 bases and the J gene end by 4 bases; junction bases not matched to a gene: 3. Per the germline V gene, CDR1 is DFQATT and CDR2 is SNEGSKA (reference sequence). The chain's CDR3 is CSALTGGETQYF. The DNA for the CDR3 is TGCAGTGCCCTGACAGGGGGAGAGACCCAGTACTTC.

The rearrangement uses TRBV14 and TRBJ2-5, with 8 bases matching TRBD1. The DNA end lines up better with TRBJ2-7; the J call may be wrong. CDR3 length: 15 residues. The V gene's germline CDR1 is SGHDN and CDR2 FVKESK. This CDR3 reads CASSQVGRGLYEQYF. The CDR3 DNA reads as TGTGCCAGCAGCCAAGTGGGCAGGGGGCTCTACGAGCAGTACTTC.